This TCR beta chain was obtained from a study of regulatory T cells in long-lasting Graves disease. Findings and limits, study-wide: Persistent Graves' patients showed a TCR diversity that was lower than that of newly diagnosed ones.

Time point of the sample: newly diagnosed GD, antithyroid drugs for less than 3 months. Isolated PBMC RNA provided the starting material for the TCR library. Peripheral blood, about 9 milliliters per patient, was collected in EDTA tubes. V gave up 7 bases and J gave up 0 bases, with 16 bases separating them. This CDR3 contains 15 residues. CDR1 SGHRS and CDR2 YFSETQ come from the germline V gene. A few counts support this clonotype. The antigen remains unidentified. HTBI primers from iRepertoire and Arm-PCR of CDR3 regions yielded the TCR beta libraries. TCRdb processed the multiplex PCR reads anew with MiXCR; each CDR3 protein has one entry. The sample consists of roughly 400,000 distinct CDR3 sequences, 15% of them appearing once. This sample also belongs to another study, concerning T cells in Graves' hyperthyroidism and ophthalmopathy. From that report: Patients with ophthalmopathy were separated from those with stable hyperthyroidism by a 13 V-J model.

This sequence was found in a woman aged 40 to 50 with Graves disease. The chain is built from TRBV5-1 and TRBJ2-5, with D perhaps TRBD1 (6 bases). This specimen was peripheral blood mononuclear cells (PBMCs), taken at new diagnosis, from a patient treated with antithyroid drugs. CDR3 protein: CASAAGTRDQETQYF. The DNA of the CDR3 is TGCGCCAGCGCGGCCGGGACAAGGGACCAAGAGACCCAGTACTTC.